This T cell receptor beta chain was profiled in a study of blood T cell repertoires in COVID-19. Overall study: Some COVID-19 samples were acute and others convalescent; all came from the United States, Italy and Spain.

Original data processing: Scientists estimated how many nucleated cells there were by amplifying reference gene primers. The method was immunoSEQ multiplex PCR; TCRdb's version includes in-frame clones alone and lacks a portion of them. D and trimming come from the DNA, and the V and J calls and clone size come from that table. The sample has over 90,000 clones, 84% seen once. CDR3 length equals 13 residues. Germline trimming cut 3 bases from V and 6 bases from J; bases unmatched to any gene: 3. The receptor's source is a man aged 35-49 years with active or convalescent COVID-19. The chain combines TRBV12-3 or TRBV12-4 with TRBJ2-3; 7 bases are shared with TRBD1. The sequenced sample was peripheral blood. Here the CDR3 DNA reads TGTGCCAGCAGTTTCAGGGGGTTGGATACGCAGTATTTT. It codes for CASSFRGLDTQYF.